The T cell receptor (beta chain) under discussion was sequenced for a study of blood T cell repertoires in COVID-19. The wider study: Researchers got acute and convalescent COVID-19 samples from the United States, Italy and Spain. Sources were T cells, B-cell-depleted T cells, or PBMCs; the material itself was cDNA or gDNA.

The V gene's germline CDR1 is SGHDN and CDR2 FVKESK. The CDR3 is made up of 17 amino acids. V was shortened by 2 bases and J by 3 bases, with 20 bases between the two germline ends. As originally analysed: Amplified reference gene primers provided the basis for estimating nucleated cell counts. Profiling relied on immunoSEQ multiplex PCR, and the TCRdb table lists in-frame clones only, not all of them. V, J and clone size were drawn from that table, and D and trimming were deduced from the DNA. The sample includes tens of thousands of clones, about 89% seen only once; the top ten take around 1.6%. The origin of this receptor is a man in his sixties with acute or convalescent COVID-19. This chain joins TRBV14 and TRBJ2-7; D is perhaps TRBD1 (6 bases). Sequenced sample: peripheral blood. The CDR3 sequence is CASSQRGLSRGYYEQYF. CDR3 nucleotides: TGTGCCAGCAGCCAAAGGGGGTTGTCGAGGGGGTACTACGAGCAGTACTTC.